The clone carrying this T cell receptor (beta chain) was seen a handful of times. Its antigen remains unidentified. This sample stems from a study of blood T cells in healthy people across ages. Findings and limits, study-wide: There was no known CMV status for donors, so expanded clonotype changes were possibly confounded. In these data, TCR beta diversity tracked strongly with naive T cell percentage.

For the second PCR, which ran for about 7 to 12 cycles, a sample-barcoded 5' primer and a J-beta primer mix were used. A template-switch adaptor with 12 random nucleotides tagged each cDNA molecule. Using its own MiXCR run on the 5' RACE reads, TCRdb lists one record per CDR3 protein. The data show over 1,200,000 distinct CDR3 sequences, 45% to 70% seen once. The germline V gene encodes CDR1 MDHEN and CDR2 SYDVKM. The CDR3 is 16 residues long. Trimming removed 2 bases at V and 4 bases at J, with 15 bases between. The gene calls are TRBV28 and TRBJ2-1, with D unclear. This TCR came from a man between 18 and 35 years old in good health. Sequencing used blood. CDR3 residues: CASSLNFRAPYNEQFF. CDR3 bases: TGTGCCAGCAGTTTAAATTTCCGTGCACCGTACAATGAGCAGTTCTTC.